A selection of T cell receptor beta chains follows, all from one sample in a study of shared clonotypes between healthy human individuals. Some clones are missing from TCRdb's copy, which holds only in-frame ones; the method was immunoSEQ multiplex PCR. This sample yields about 710,000 clones, of which 60% to 75% are seen a single time; around 1.8% belongs to the top ten. The sequenced sample consisted of memory CD4+ T cells sorted from blood. Receptors originate from a woman aged 25-40 years in good health. The CDR3 runs from the conserved cysteine through the conserved F or W. The D gene is left open where the match is weak. The size entry is marked missing in some rows and otherwise reads once, few, many or a size class.

clone_size j_call d_call v_call cdr3_aa cdr3_nt
NA TRBJ2-1 NA TRBV28 CACSNVMTDNEQFF TGTGCCTGCAGTAACGTAATGACAGACAATGAGCAGTTCTTC
NA TRBJ2-7 NA TRBV7-9 CASSPKGGLYF TGTGCCAGCAGCCCGAAAGGAGGGCTATACTTC
NA TRBJ2-7 NA TRBV2 CASSPRDLPYEQYF TGTGCCAGCAGCCCCCGGGACCTACCCTACGAGCAGTACTTC
NA TRBJ2-7 NA TRBV30 CAWSVQAYEQYF TGTGCCTGGAGTGTACAGGCCTACGAGCAGTACTTC
few TRBJ2-7 NA TRBV19 CASSIAEDSYEQYF TGTGCCAGTAGTATAGCGGAGGACTCCTACGAGCAGTACTTC
NA TRBJ1-5 TRBD1 TRBV28 CASSRQGYQPQHF TGTGCCAGCAGTCGACAGGGGTACCAGCCCCAGCATTTT
NA TRBJ1-1 TRBD1 TRBV5-4 CASSSWDRGTEAFF TGTGCCAGCAGTTCCTGGGACAGGGGAACTGAAGCTTTCTTT
NA TRBJ2-3 NA TRBV5-8 CASSLGSDTQYF TGTGCCAGCAGCTTGGGGAGTGATACGCAGTATTTT
NA TRBJ2-3 NA TRBV5-1 CASSFGPQRAGVGTDTQYF TGCGCCAGCAGCTTTGGTCCACAAAGGGCGGGCGTTGGCACAGATACGCAGTATTTT
NA TRBJ2-2 NA TRBV18 CASCPLSGELFF TGTGCCAGCTGCCCGCTAAGCGGGGAGCTGTTTTTT
NA TRBJ2-3 NA TRBV7-3 CASSPRGDTDTQYF TGTGCCAGCAGCCCCCGGGGAGACACAGATACGCAGTATTTT